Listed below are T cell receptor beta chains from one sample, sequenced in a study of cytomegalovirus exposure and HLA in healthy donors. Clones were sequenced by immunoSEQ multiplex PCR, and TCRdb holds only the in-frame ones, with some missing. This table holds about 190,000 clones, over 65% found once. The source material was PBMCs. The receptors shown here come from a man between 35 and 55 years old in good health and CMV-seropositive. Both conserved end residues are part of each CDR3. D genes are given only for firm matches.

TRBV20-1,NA,CSAPLRDTQYF
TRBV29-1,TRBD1,CSAVNRGLQYEQYF
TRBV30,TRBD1,CAWSVYDRVKEKLFF
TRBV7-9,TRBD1,CASSLTGSEQYF
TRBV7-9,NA,CASSFDQGGYEQYF
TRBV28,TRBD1,CASSLGGRGGNQPQHF
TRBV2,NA,CASRRGFGTDTQYF
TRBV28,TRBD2,CASIPPTSGGRADTQYF
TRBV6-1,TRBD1,CASSEAGGEETQYF
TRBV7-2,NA,CASSLPVTDTQYF
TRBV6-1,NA,CASRAGMFTLGYTF
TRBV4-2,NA,CASSQDPDTEAFF
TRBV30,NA,CAWSVSYEQYF
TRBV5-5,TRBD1,CASSFSGQINEKLFF
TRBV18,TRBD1,CASSPGQNNNEQFF
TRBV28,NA,CASINRGGSPLHF
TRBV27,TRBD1,CASREGTGYMNTEAFF
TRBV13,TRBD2,CASTGVAGADTQYF
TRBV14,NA,CASSQESPLGGAVTDTQYF
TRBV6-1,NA,CASSLRVGGQPQHF
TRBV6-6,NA,CASSYSQGFTDTQYF
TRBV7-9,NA,CASTDGKVGDTQYF
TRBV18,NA,CASSPGERNTEAFF
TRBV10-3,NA,CAINDGGNTIYF